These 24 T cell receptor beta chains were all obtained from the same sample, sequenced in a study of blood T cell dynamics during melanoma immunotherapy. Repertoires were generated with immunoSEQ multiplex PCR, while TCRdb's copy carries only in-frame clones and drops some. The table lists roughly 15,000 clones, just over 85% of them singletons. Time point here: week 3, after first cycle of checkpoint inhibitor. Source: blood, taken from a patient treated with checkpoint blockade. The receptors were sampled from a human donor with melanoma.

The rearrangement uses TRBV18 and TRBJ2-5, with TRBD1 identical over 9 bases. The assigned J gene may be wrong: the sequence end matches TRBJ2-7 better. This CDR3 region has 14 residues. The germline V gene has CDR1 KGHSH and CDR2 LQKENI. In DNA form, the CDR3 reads TGTGCCAGCTCACCCGGGGGACAGGGCTACGAGCAGTACTTC. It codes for CASSPGGQGYEQYF.

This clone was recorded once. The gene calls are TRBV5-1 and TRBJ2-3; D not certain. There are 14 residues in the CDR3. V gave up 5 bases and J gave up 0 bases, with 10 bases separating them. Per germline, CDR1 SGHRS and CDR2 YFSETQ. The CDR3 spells CASRAEASTDTQYF. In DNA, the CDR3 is TGCGCCAGCAGGGCAGAGGCTAGCACAGATACGCAGTATTTT.

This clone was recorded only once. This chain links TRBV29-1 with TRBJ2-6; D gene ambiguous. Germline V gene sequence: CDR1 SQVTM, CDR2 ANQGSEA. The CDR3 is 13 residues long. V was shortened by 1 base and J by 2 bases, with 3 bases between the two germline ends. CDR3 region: CSVEGPGANVLTF. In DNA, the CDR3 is TGCAGCGTTGAAGGGCCTGGGGCCAACGTCCTGACTTTC.

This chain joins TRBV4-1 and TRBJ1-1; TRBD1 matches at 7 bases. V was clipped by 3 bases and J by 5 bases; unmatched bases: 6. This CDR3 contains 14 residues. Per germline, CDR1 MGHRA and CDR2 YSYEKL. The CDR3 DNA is TGCGCCAGCAGCCACAACAGGGGAGGGACTGAAGCTTTCTTT. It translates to CASSHNRGGTEAFF.

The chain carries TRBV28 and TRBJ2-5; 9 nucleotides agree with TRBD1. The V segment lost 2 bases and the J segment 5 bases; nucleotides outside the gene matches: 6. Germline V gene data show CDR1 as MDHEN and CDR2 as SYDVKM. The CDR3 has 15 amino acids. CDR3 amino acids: CASSLPGTGRETQYF. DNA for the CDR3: TGTGCCAGCAGTTTACCAGGGACAGGGCGGGAGACCCAGTACTTC.

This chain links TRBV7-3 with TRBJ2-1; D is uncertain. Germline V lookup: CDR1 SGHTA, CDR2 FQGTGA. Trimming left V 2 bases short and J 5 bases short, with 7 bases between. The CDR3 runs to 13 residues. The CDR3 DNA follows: TGTGCCAGCAGCTTATATAGGAACAATGAGCAGTTCTTC. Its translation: CASSLYRNNEQFF.

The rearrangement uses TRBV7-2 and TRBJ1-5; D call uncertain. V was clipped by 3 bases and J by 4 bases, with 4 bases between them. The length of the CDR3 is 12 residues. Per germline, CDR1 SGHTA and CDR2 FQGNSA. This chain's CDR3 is CASSFFNQPQHF. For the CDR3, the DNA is TGTGCCAGCAGCTTCTTTAATCAGCCCCAGCATTTT.

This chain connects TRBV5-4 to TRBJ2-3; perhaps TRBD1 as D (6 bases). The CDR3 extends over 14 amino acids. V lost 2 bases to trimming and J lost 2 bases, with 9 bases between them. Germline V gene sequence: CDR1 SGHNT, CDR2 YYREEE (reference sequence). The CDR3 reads CASSFRTDTDTQYF. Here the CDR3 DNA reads TGTGCCAGCAGCTTCCGGACAGACACAGATACGCAGTATTTT.

The CDR3 loop is CASSLGVGTEAFF. The CDR3 DNA sequence: TGTGCCAGCAGCTTAGGAGTGGGCACTGAAGCTTTCTTT. The V and J genes are TRBV7-2 and TRBJ1-1; D uncertain. V was cut by 1 base and J by 4 bases, with 7 bases left in between. In germline, CDR1 is SGHTA, CDR2 FQGNSA. CDR3 length: 13 residues.

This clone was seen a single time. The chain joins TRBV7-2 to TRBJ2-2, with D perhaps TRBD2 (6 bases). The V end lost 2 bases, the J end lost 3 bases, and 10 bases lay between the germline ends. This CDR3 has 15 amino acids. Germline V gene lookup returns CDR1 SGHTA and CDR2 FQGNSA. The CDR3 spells CASSLTSMDTGELFF. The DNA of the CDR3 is TGTGCCAGCAGCTTAACTAGCATGGACACCGGGGAGCTGTTTTTT.

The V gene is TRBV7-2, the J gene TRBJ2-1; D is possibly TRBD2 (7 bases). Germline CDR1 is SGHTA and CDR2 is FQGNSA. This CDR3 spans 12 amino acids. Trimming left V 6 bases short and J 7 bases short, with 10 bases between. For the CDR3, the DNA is TGTGCCAGCAGGGGGAGGGGGAATGAGCAGTTCTTC. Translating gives CASRGRGNEQFF.

The CDR3, as DNA: TGTGCCAGCAGCTCCCGCCGAGACATAGAGACCCAGTACTTC. Translating it yields CASSSRRDIETQYF. The chain recombines TRBV5-4 with TRBJ2-5; D not resolved. V was shortened by 3 bases and J by 4 bases, with 13 bases between the two germline ends. The CDR3 length is 14 residues. Germline V gene lookup returns CDR1 SGHNT and CDR2 YYREEE (reference sequence). Filled out from reference TRBV5-4 and TRBJ2-5, the complete variable domain reads ETGVTQSPTHLIKTRGQQVTLRCSSQSGHNTVSWYQQALGQGPQFIFQYYREEENGRGNFPPRFSGLQFPNYSSELNVNALELDDSALYLCASSSRRDIETQYFGPGTRLLVL.

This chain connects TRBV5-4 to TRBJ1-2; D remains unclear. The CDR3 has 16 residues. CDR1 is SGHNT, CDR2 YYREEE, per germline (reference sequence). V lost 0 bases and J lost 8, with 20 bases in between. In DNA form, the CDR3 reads TGTGCCAGCAGCTTGGTGGGTTCTCTTCTTGGGTTAGGCTACACCTTC. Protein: CASSLVGSLLGLGYTF.

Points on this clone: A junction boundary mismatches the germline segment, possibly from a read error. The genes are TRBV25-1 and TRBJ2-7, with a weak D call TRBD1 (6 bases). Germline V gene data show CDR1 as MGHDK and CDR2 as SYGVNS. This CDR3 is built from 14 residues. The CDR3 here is CASRGLGGTSPSHF. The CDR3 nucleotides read TGTGCCAGCAGGGGGTTAGGGGGAACCAGCCCCTCGCACTTC.

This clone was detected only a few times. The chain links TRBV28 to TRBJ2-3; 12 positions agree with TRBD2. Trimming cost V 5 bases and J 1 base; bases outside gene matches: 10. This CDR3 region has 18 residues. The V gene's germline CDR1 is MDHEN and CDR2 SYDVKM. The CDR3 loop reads CASSPPSGRALGTDTQYF. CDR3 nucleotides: TGTGCCAGCAGTCCCCCTAGCGGGAGGGCCCTCGGCACAGATACGCAGTATTTT.

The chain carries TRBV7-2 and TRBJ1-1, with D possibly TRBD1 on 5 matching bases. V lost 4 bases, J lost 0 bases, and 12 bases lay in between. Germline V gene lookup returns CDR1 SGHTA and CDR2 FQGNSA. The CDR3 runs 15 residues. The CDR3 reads CASSSAGRMNTEAFF. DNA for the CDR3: TGTGCCAGCAGCTCAGCGGGACGCATGAACACTGAAGCTTTCTTT.

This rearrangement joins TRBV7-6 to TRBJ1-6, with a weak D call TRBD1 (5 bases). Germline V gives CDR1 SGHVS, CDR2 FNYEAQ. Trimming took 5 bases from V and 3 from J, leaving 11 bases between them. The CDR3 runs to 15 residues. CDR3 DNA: TGTGCCAGCAGCCCCGGGACGTTCTATAATTCACCCCTCCACTTT. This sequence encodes CASSPGTFYNSPLHF.

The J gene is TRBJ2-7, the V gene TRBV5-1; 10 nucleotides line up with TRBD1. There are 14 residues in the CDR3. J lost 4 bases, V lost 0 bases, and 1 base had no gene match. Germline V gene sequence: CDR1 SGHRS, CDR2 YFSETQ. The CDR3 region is CASSLGDRGYEQYF. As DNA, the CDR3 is TGCGCCAGCAGCTTGGGGGACAGGGGTTACGAGCAGTACTTC.

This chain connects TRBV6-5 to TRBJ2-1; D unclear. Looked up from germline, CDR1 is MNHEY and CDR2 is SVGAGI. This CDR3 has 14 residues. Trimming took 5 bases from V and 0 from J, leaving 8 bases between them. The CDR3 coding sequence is TGTGCCAGCAGTAAACTCAGCTCCTACAATGAGCAGTTCTTC. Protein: CASSKLSSYNEQFF.

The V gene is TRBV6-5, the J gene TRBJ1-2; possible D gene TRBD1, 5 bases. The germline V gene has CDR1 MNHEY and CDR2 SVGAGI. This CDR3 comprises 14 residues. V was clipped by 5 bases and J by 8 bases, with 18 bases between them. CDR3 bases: TGTGCCAGCAGTCGACAGCCTTCCCGTACGGGCTACACCTTC. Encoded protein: CASSRQPSRTGYTF.

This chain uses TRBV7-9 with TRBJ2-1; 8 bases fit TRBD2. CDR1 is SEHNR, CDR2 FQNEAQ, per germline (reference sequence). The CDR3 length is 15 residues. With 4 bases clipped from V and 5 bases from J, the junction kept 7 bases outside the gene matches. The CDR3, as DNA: TGTGCCAGCAGCTCCTTAGCGGGATACAACAATGAGCAGTTCTTC. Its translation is CASSSLAGYNNEQFF.

CDR3 in amino acids: CASIKSGMLHEQYF. In DNA form, the CDR3 reads TGTGCCAGCATTAAAAGCGGGATGCTCCACGAGCAGTACTTC. The chain couples TRBV28 to TRBJ2-5; 7 bases line up with TRBD2. The last part of the DNA fits TRBJ2-7 better; the J call may be wrong. Germline values: CDR1 MDHEN, CDR2 SYDVKM. The CDR3 length is 14 residues.

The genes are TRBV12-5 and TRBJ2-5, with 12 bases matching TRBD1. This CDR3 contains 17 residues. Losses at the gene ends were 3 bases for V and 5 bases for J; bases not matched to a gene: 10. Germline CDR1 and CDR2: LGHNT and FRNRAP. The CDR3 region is CASGFSTGTGGSETQYF. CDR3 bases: TGTGCTAGTGGTTTCTCAACCGGGACAGGGGGCAGTGAGACCCAGTACTTC.

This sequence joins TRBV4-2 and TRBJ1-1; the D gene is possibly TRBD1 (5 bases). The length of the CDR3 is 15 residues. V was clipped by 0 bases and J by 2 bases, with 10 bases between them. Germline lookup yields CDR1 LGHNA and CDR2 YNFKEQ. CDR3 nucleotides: TGTGCCAGCAGCCAAGAGGACACACCTAACACTGAAGCTTTCTTT. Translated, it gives CASSQEDTPNTEAFF.